The clone carrying this T cell receptor (beta chain) has ten or more counts. The target antigen is unknown. TCRdb redid the calling of the RT-PCR reads with MiXCR, one entry per CDR3 protein. The data show approximately 530,000 distinct CDR3 sequences, roughly 13% seen once. This entry comes from a study of response to subunit inactivated influenza vaccine. From germline, CDR1 is SGHTA and CDR2 FQGNSA. This CDR3 is built from 17 residues. The ends were cut back, 1 base at V and 0 bases at J, with 15 bases in the middle. Study-wide findings and caveats: Few new T cells, the authors suggested, are recruited by each seasonal influenza vaccination.

The V and J genes are TRBV7-2 and TRBJ1-1; D might be TRBD1 (6 bases). The clonotype originates from a man between 50 and 59 years old who received an inactivated influenza vaccine. The sample consisted of PBMCs from blood, taken 35 to 45 days after vaccination. This CDR3 reads CASSLVSTGILNTEAFF. The DNA for the CDR3 is TGTGCCAGCAGCTTAGTGTCAACAGGGATCTTGAACACTGAAGCTTTCTTT.